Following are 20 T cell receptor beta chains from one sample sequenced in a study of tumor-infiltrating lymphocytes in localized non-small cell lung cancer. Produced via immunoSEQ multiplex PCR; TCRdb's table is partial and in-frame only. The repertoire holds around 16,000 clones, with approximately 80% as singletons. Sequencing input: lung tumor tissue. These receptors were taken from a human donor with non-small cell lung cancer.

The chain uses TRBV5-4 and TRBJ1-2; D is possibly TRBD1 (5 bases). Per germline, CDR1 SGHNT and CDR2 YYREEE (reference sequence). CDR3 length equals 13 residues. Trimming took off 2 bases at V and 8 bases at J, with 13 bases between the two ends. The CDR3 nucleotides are TGTGCCAGCAGCTTCACAGGTCCGGAAGGCTACACCTTC. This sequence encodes CASSFTGPEGYTF.

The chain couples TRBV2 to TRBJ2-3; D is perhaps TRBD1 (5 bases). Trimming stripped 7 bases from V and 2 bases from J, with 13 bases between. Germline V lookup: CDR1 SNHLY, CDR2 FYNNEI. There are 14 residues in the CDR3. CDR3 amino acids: CASTIDRHTDTQYF. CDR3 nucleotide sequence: TGTGCCAGCACCATCGACAGACACACAGATACGCAGTATTTT.

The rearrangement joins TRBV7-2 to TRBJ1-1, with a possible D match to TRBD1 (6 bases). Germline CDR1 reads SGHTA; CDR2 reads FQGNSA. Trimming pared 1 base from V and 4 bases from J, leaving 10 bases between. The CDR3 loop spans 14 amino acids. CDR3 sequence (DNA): TGTGCCAGCAGCTTAGGGGGGCGTGGCACTGAAGCTTTCTTT. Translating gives CASSLGGRGTEAFF.

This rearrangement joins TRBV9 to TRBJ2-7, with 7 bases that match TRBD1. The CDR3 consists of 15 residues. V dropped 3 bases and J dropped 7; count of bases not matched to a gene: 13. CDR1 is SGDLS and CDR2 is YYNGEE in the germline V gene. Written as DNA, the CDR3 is TGTGCCAGCAGCGCAACCGGGACAGCGATGAGGGAGCAGTACTTC. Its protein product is CASSATGTAMREQYF.

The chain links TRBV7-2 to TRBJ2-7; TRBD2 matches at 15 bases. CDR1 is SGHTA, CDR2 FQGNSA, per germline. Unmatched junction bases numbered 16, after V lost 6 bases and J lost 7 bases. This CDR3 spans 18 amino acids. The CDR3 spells CASRRTGTSGGRSREQYF. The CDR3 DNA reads TGTGCCAGCAGGAGAACCGGGACTAGCGGGGGGAGGTCGCGGGAGCAGTACTTC.

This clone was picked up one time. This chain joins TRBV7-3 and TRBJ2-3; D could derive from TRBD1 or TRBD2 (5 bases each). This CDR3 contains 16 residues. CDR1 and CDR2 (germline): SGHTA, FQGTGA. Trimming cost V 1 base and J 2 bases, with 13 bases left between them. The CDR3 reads CASSLMPGRNTDTQYF. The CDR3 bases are TGTGCCAGCAGCTTAATGCCGGGGCGAAACACAGATACGCAGTATTTT.

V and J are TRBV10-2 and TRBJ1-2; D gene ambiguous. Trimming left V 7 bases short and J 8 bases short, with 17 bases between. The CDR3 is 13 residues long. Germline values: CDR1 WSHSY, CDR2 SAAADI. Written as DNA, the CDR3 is TGCGCCAGCACCTACCGGGTCGAACTCGGCTACACCTTC. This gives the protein CASTYRVELGYTF.

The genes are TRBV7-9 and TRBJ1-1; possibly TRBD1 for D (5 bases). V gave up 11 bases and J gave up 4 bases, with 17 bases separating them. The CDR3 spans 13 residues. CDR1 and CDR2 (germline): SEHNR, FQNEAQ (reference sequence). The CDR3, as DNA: TGTGCCTGGGGGGGAGTCCGCGGCACTGAAGCTTTCTTT. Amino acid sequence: CAWGGVRGTEAFF. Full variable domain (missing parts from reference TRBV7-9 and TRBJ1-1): DTGVSQNPRHKITKRGQNVTFRCDPISEHNRLYWYRQTLGQGPEFLTYFQNEAQLEKSRLLSDRFSAERPKGSFSTLEIQRTEQGDSAMYLCAWGGVRGTEAFFGQGTRLTVV.

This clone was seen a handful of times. The CDR3 reads CASSPTGDNTGELFF. Written as DNA, the CDR3 is TGTGCCAGCAGTCCGACAGGGGACAACACCGGGGAGCTGTTTTTT. This chain links TRBV5-5 with TRBJ2-2; 8 bases align to TRBD1. Germline values: CDR1 SGHKS, CDR2 YYEKEE (reference sequence). The V and J ends lost 5 bases and 2 bases, in that order; junction bases with no gene match: 5. This CDR3 is built from 15 residues.

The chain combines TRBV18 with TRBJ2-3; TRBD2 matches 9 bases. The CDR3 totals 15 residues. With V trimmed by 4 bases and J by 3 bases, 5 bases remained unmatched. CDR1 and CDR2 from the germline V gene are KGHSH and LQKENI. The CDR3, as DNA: TGTGCCAGCTCACTACCGGGACTAGCAACAGATACGCAGTATTTT. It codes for CASSLPGLATDTQYF.

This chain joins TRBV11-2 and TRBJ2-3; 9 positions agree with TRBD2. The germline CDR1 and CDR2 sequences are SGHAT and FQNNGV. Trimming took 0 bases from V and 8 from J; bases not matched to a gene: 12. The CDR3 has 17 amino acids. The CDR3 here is CASSLDVLAGPRGTQYF. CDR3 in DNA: TGTGCCAGCAGCTTAGATGTCCTAGCGGGGCCTAGGGGTACGCAGTATTTT.

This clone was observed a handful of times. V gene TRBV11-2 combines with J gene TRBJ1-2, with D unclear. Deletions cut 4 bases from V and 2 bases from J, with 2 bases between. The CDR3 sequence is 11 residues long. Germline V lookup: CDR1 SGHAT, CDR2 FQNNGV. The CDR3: CASSSNYGYTF. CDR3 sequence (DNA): TGTGCCAGCAGCTCGAACTATGGCTACACCTTC.

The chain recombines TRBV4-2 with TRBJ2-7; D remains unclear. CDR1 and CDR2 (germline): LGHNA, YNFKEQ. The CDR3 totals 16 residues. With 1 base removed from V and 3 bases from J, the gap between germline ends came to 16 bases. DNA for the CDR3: TGTGCCAGCAGCCAAGTATCGCGCGCACAGAGCTACGAGCAGTACTTC. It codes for CASSQVSRAQSYEQYF.

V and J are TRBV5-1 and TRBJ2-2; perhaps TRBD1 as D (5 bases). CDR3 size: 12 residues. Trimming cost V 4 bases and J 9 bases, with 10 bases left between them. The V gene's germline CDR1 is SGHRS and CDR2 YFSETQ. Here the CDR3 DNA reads TGCGCCAGCAGCCAGACAGACCGGGAGCTGTTTTTT. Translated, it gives CASSQTDRELFF.

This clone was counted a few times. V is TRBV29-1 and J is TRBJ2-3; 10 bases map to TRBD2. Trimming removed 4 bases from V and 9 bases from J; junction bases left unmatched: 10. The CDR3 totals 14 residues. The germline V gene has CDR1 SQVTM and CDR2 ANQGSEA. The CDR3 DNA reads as TGCAGCGTTGTATTGTCTAGCGGGGGTGGCACGCAGTATTTT. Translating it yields CSVVLSSGGGTQYF.

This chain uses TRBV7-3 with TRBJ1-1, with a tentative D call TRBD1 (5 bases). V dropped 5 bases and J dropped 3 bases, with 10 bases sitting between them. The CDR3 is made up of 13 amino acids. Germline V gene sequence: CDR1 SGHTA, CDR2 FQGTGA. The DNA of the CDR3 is TGTGCCAGCAGCGCCTTGGGGGACACTGAAGCTTTCTTT. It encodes CASSALGDTEAFF.

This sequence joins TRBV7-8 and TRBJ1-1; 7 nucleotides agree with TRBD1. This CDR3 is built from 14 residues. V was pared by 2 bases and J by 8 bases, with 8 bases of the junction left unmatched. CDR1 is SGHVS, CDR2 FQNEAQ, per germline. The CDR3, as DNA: TGTGCCAGCAGCTTACCCGGACAGGACTCCGAAGCTTTCTTT. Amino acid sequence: CASSLPGQDSEAFF.

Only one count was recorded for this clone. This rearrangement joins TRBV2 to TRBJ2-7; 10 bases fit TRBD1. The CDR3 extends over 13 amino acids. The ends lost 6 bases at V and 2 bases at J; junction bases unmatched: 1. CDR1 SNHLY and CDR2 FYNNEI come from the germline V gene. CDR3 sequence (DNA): TGTGCCAGCAGGGGGACAGGGGCCTACGAGCAGTACTTC. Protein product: CASRGTGAYEQYF.

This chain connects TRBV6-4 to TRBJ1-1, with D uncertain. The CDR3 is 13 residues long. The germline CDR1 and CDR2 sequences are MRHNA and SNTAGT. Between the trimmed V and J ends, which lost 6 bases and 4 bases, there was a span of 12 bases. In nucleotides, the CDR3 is TGTGCCAGCAGCTATGATGGTGGCACTGAAGCTTTCTTT. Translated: CASSYDGGTEAFF.

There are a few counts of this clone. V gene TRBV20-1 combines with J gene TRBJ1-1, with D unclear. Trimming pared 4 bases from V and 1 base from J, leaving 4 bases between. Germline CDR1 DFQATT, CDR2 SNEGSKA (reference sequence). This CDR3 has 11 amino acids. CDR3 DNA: TGCAGTGCTACTCCGAACACTGAAGCTTTCTTT. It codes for CSATPNTEAFF.